These 29 T cell receptor beta chains came from one sample sequenced in a study of shared clonotypes between healthy human individuals. Only in-frame clones appear in the TCRdb table, and some are missing; sequencing was by immunoSEQ multiplex PCR. The sample contains around 2.1 million clones, around 95% of which appear only once. The sequenced material came from naive CD4+ T cells sorted from blood. As for subset: CD45RA+ positively selected. The receptors shown here come from a man in his late teens or twenties in good health.

Points on this clone: Different DNA sequences within this sample yield the same CDR3. The gene calls are TRBV6-5 and TRBJ1-1; a weak D match, TRBD1 (5 bases). The ends were cut back, 8 bases at V and 1 base at J, with 8 bases in the middle. The CDR3 loop spans 12 amino acids. Germline lookup yields CDR1 MNHEY and CDR2 SVGAGI. The CDR3 sequence is CASLGGNTEAFF. The CDR3 bases are TGTGCCAGCCTCGGGGGGAACACTGAAGCTTTCTTT.

V usage is TRBV7-8 and J usage is TRBJ2-1; D gene ambiguous. V was pared by 0 bases and J by 9 bases, with 9 bases between. The germline V gene encodes CDR1 SGHVS and CDR2 FQNEAQ. The CDR3 is 13 residues long. The CDR3 spells CASSLAQTVEQFF. The CDR3, as DNA: TGTGCCAGCAGCTTAGCGCAGACGGTTGAGCAGTTCTTC.

The rearrangement joins TRBV19 to TRBJ2-7; D is perhaps TRBD2 (5 bases). Trimming took 5 bases from V and 1 from J, leaving 15 bases between them. This CDR3 region has 15 residues. Germline loops: CDR1 LNHDA, CDR2 SQIVND (reference sequence). The CDR3 sequence: CASSQDRGRSYEQYF. In nucleotides, the CDR3 is TGTGCCAGTAGTCAAGACCGGGGTCGGTCCTACGAGCAGTACTTC.

The rearrangement uses TRBV6-1 and TRBJ1-2; 9 bases are a match to TRBD1. V lost 6 bases, J lost 4 bases, and 6 bases stayed unmatched. This CDR3 contains 14 residues. CDR1 MNHNS and CDR2 SASEGT come from the germline V gene. The CDR3: CASSIPGQGYGYTF. The CDR3 DNA follows: TGTGCCAGCAGCATACCGGGACAGGGCTATGGCTACACCTTC.

The chain carries TRBV6-5 and TRBJ2-7; D gene ambiguous. The length of the CDR3 is 12 residues. V was cut by 6 bases and J by 8 bases, with 14 bases left in between. Germline V gene lookup returns CDR1 MNHEY and CDR2 SVGAGI. In DNA form, the CDR3 reads TGTGCCAGCAGCCCCGACCTTTTTAAGCAGTACTTC. It translates to CASSPDLFKQYF.

In regard to this clone: The identical CDR3 is also encoded by other nucleotide sequences in the sample. The rearrangement joins TRBV5-1 to TRBJ1-5, with D possibly matching TRBD1 (5 bases). The CDR3 extends over 14 amino acids. Trimming took off 0 bases at V and 7 bases at J, with 11 bases between the two ends. The germline V gene encodes CDR1 SGHRS and CDR2 YFSETQ. CDR3 DNA: TGCGCCAGCAGCTTGGGAACCGAGGGGCAGCCCCAGCATTTT. This sequence encodes CASSLGTEGQPQHF.

In the case of this clone: Distinct nucleotide sequences in the sample also encode this CDR3. The chain couples TRBV7-8 to TRBJ2-5; D is unresolved. This CDR3 spans 13 amino acids. Germline CDR1 and CDR2: SGHVS and FQNEAQ. The V end lost 1 base, the J end lost 2 bases, and 5 bases lay between the germline ends. CDR3 nucleotides: TGTGCCAGCAGCTTAGGCCAGCAAGAGACCCAGTACTTC. Protein product: CASSLGQQETQYF.

Concerning this clone: The sample has other DNA sequences that encode this CDR3 too. In DNA, the CDR3 is TGTGCCAGCAGCGTGGGTACAGTTCAAGAGACCCAGTACTTC. Translating it yields CASSVGTVQETQYF. The chain is built from TRBV9 and TRBJ2-5; D ambiguous. The CDR3 runs 14 residues. Per the germline V gene, CDR1 is SGDLS and CDR2 is YYNGEE. V lost 2 bases, J lost 2 bases, and 10 bases lay in between. Using reference TRBV9 and TRBJ2-5 for the parts outside the CDR3, the full variable domain is DSGVTQTPKHLITATGQRVTLRCSPRSGDLSVYWYQQSLDQGLQFLIQYYNGEERAKGNILERFSAQQFPDLHSELNLSSLELGDSALYFCASSVGTVQETQYFGPGTRLLVL.

The chain recombines TRBV5-1 with TRBJ2-1, with D perhaps matching TRBD1 (6 bases). CDR1 and CDR2 from the germline V gene are SGHRS and YFSETQ. The CDR3 runs to 15 residues. With 0 bases removed from V and 10 bases from J, the gap between germline ends came to 17 bases. The CDR3 DNA reads as TGCGCCAGCAGCTTGGCCCCAACACAGGGTGGGGAGCAGTTCTTC. Amino acids: CASSLAPTQGGEQFF. The full variable domain, with the rest looked up from reference TRBV5-1 and TRBJ2-1, is KAGVTQTPRYLIKTRGQQVTLSCSPISGHRSVSWYQQTPGQGLQFLFEYFSETQRNKGNFPGRFSGRQFSNSRSEMNVSTLELGDSALYLCASSLAPTQGGEQFFGPGTRLTVL.

Comment on this clone: The sample holds other DNA sequences that translate to the same CDR3. The V and J genes are TRBV5-1 and TRBJ2-5, with 8 bases lining up with TRBD2. The germline gives CDR1 SGHRS, CDR2 YFSETQ. Germline trimming cut 0 bases from V and 5 bases from J; bases unmatched to any gene: 6. CDR3 length: 15 amino acids. The DNA for the CDR3 is TGCGCCAGCAGCTTGGTCGCGGGAGGTACGGAGACCCAGTACTTC. Translation gives CASSLVAGGTETQYF.

The CDR3 DNA sequence: TGTGCCAGCTCACCATCCACAACGTACAATGAGCAGTTCTTC. Its protein product is CASSPSTTYNEQFF. This chain links TRBV18 with TRBJ2-1; D gene unclear. The CDR3 extends over 14 amino acids. V lost 2 bases and J lost 4, with 9 bases in between. The V gene's germline CDR1 is KGHSH and CDR2 LQKENI.

The rearrangement joins TRBV10-3 to TRBJ1-3, with no clear D. From germline, CDR1 is ENHRY and CDR2 SYGVKD. The CDR3 runs to 12 residues. Trimming left V 11 bases short and J 2 bases short, with 10 bases between. In DNA, the CDR3 is TGTGCCTCTATTTCCACTGGAAACACCATATATTTT. Amino acids: CASISTGNTIYF.

The chain carries TRBV5-8 and TRBJ1-1; possible D gene TRBD1, 5 bases. Trimming took 4 bases from V and 6 from J, leaving 22 bases between them. CDR1 is SGHTS, CDR2 YDEGEE, per germline. The CDR3 extends over 16 amino acids. CDR3: CASSQWGRGGRAEAFF. The CDR3 bases are TGTGCCAGCAGCCAATGGGGTAGGGGAGGAAGAGCTGAAGCTTTCTTT.

This chain connects TRBV5-1 to TRBJ2-1; D gene uncertain. Germline CDR1 is SGHRS and CDR2 is YFSETQ. Trimming pared 1 base from V and 7 bases from J, leaving 12 bases between. CDR3 length: 14 residues. The CDR3 bases are TGCGCCAGCAGCTTGAACCACTACCCAAATGAGCAGTTCTTC. It codes for CASSLNHYPNEQFF.

As concerns this clone: The sample carries other DNA sequences with the same CDR3. The chain joins TRBV30 to TRBJ2-1; D perhaps matches TRBD2 (6 bases). V gave up 4 bases and J gave up 4 bases, with 11 bases separating them. Germline V gene sequence: CDR1 GTSNPN, CDR2 SVGIG (reference sequence). The CDR3 sequence is 13 residues long. The CDR3: CAWTGGPYNEQFF. The CDR3 region has the DNA TGTGCCTGGACTGGAGGGCCGTACAATGAGCAGTTCTTC.

The chain couples TRBV30 to TRBJ2-3; 11 nucleotides align to TRBD1. Trimming took 3 bases from V and 4 from J; bases not matched to a gene: 6. Germline V gene lookup returns CDR1 GTSNPN and CDR2 SVGIG (reference sequence). The CDR3 runs to 15 residues. The CDR3 nucleotides are TGTGCCTGGAGCGACGGGACAGGGGGAGCAGATACGCAGTATTTT. As protein: CAWSDGTGGADTQYF.

This sequence joins TRBV7-9 and TRBJ2-1; D remains unclear. V gave up 2 bases and J gave up 4 bases, with 9 bases separating them. Germline V lookup: CDR1 SEHNR, CDR2 FQNEAQ (reference sequence). This CDR3 has 14 residues. CDR3 sequence: CASSLLELYNEQFF. The CDR3 bases are TGTGCCAGCAGCTTATTGGAGCTGTACAATGAGCAGTTCTTC.

With regard to this clone: Other nucleotide sequences from this sample produce the same CDR3. J is TRBJ2-1 and V is TRBV7-2; D ambiguous. V lost 0 bases, J lost 4 bases, and 7 bases lay in between. CDR3 size: 14 residues. Looked up from germline, CDR1 is SGHTA and CDR2 is FQGNSA. The CDR3 loop is CASSLAPEYNEQFF. DNA of the CDR3: TGTGCCAGCAGCTTAGCGCCCGAATACAATGAGCAGTTCTTC.

This clone was counted only a few times. The genes are TRBV5-4 and TRBJ2-2; TRBD2 matches at 9 bases. This CDR3 is 15 amino acids long. Germline V gene data show CDR1 as SGHNT and CDR2 as YYREEE (reference sequence). V dropped 2 bases and J dropped 3; count of bases not matched to a gene: 2. CDR3 nucleotide sequence: TGTGCCAGCAGCTTAACTAGCGGGTACACCGGGGAGCTGTTTTTT. Translated: CASSLTSGYTGELFF.

Turning to this clone: The sample holds other DNA sequences that translate to the same CDR3. The chain couples TRBV5-1 to TRBJ1-2; TRBD1 matches 11 bases. V lost 4 bases and J lost 7; bases outside the gene matches: 6. The CDR3 runs 14 residues. Germline V gives CDR1 SGHRS, CDR2 YFSETQ. This chain's CDR3 is CASSPGQGAGGYTF. CDR3 nucleotides: TGCGCCAGCAGCCCCGGACAGGGGGCGGGTGGCTACACCTTC.

The CDR3 DNA follows: TGTGCCATCAGTGAGGGAAGCGGGGGCCCCGAGCAGTACTTC. It yields the protein CAISEGSGGPEQYF. This rearrangement joins TRBV10-3 to TRBJ2-7, with 8 bases matching TRBD2. CDR1 ENHRY and CDR2 SYGVKD come from the germline V gene. The CDR3 is made up of 14 amino acids. J gave up 6 bases and V 2 bases, and 6 bases lay outside the gene matches.

This chain joins TRBV6-6 and TRBJ2-7; 8 nucleotides match TRBD1. The ends lost 6 bases at V and 2 bases at J; junction bases unmatched: 0. This CDR3 has 12 amino acids. Germline values: CDR1 MNHNY, CDR2 SVGAGI (reference sequence). The CDR3, as DNA: TGTGCCAGCAGGGGACAGGCCTACGAGCAGTACTTC. As protein: CASRGQAYEQYF.

The V gene is TRBV28, the J gene TRBJ2-3; the match to TRBD1 covers 8 bases. The CDR3 runs to 15 residues. V lost 1 base, J lost 3 bases, and 3 bases stayed unmatched. Germline-derived CDR1 and CDR2 are MDHEN and SYDVKM. The CDR3 DNA reads TGTGCCAGCAGTTTATCTGGACAGGGTACAGATACGCAGTATTTT. Translating it yields CASSLSGQGTDTQYF. Drawing the rest from reference TRBV28 and TRBJ2-3, the complete variable domain is DVKVTQSSRYLVKRTGEKVFLECVQDMDHENMFWYRQDPGLGLRLIYFSYDVKMKEKGDIPEGYSVSREKKERFSLILESASTNQTSMYLCASSLSGQGTDTQYFGPGTRLTVL.

The chain recombines TRBV5-1 with TRBJ1-3; D is unresolved. The CDR3 is 15 residues long. Trimming took off 4 bases at V and 0 bases at J, with 11 bases between the two ends. The germline gives CDR1 SGHRS, CDR2 YFSETQ. This chain's CDR3 is CASSPLGSSGNTIYF. The CDR3 nucleotides read TGCGCCAGCAGCCCCCTGGGCAGCTCTGGAAACACCATATATTTT.

The chain carries TRBV6-5 and TRBJ2-3; D is unclear. This CDR3 is built from 14 residues. The germline V gene has CDR1 MNHEY and CDR2 SVGAGI. The V and J ends lost 2 bases and 4 bases respectively, with 10 bases between them. The CDR3 DNA follows: TGTGCCAGCAGTTACGCGGCAACCTCAGATACGCAGTATTTT. It specifies CASSYAATSDTQYF.

This clone was observed a single time. The gene calls are TRBV6-1 and TRBJ1-3, with D hard to call. Trimming shortened V by 6 bases and J by 3 bases, and 15 bases separated the two germline ends. The CDR3 runs to 15 residues. Germline V gene lookup returns CDR1 MNHNS and CDR2 SASEGT. The CDR3 reads CASSRAPYVGNTIYF. CDR3 DNA sequence: TGTGCCAGCAGCCGCGCGCCATACGTTGGAAACACCATATATTTT.

The rearrangement links TRBV7-9 to TRBJ2-5, with TRBD1 matching over 10 bases. J was trimmed by 4 bases and V by 3 bases; bases with no gene match: 8. The germline gives CDR1 SEHNR, CDR2 FQNEAQ (reference sequence). This CDR3 contains 16 residues. For the CDR3, the DNA is TGTGCCAGCAGCTTTGATACTCGGACAGGGGGAGAGACCCAGTACTTC. It encodes CASSFDTRTGGETQYF.

This clone has a single count. The V call is TRBV30, the J call TRBJ1-2, with a tentative D call TRBD1 (5 bases). Germline-derived CDR1 and CDR2 are GTSNPN and SVGIG (reference sequence). Trimming removed 4 bases at V and 1 base at J, with 13 bases between. The CDR3 has 14 amino acids. CDR3 amino acids: CAWTTMGGNYGYTF. In nucleotides, the CDR3 is TGTGCCTGGACTACGATGGGGGGTAACTATGGCTACACCTTC.

The chain's CDR3 is CASSGRLETGSDYTF. CDR3 sequence (DNA): TGTGCCAGCAGTGGACGGTTGGAAACAGGGAGCGACTACACCTTC. The chain recombines TRBV2 with TRBJ1-2; maybe TRBD1 (6 bases). The CDR3 consists of 15 residues. The germline gives CDR1 SNHLY, CDR2 FYNNEI. Trimming pared 4 bases from V and 10 bases from J, leaving 22 bases between.